Here is one TCR beta chain with its context. The data were taken from a study of blood T cell repertoires in COVID-19. Study context: Both acute and convalescent COVID-19 samples were obtained from the United States, Italy and Spain. The analysed material was cDNA or gDNA that came from T cells, B-cell-depleted T cells, or PBMCs.

In the original processing: Amplifying reference gene primers gave estimates of nucleated cell counts. The repertoire was sequenced with immunoSEQ multiplex PCR; TCRdb's copy has only in-frame clones and lacks some. That table supplies the V and J calls and clone size; D and trimming were determined from the DNA. The repertoire holds nearly 65,000 clones, with around 84% as singletons. Source material: peripheral blood. The clonotype was recovered from a human donor in a cohort sampled during active COVID-19.

CDR3: CATSSGGYGYTF. In DNA, the CDR3 is TGTGCCACCTCGAGCGGGGGCTATGGCTACACCTTC. The rearrangement joins TRBV24-1 to TRBJ1-2, with D possibly TRBD1 on 5 matching bases. Germline loops: CDR1 KGHDR, CDR2 SFDVKD. The length of the CDR3 is 12 residues. V was trimmed by 9 bases and J by 4 bases, leaving 11 bases between them.